What follows describes a single T cell receptor beta chain. This sample is part of a study of blood T cell repertoires in COVID-19. Study-level information: The United States, Italy and Spain provided the acute and convalescent COVID-19 samples. T cells, B-cell-depleted T cells, or PBMCs provided the cDNA or gDNA that served as material.

The CDR3 consists of 14 residues. Trimming shortened V by 1 base and J by 4 bases, and 7 bases separated the two germline ends. CDR1 is LGHDT and CDR2 is YNNKEL in the germline V gene (reference sequence). Authors' processing steps: Reference gene primer amplification yielded estimated nucleated cell counts. TCRdb keeps only in-frame clones here, not all; method: immunoSEQ multiplex PCR. The DNA was the basis for D and trimming; V, J and clone size are from that table. The sample records some 220,000 clones, 70% to 90% being singletons. This receptor was identified in a woman aged 18-29 years who had recovered from COVID-19. Material for sequencing was peripheral blood. The gene calls are TRBV3-1 (or the pseudogene TRBV3-2) and TRBJ1-4; D uncertain. Written as DNA, the CDR3 is TGTGCCAGCAGCCAAGTTAGCGGTAATGAAAAACTGTTTTTT. This encodes CASSQVSGNEKLFF.